Below are 9 T cell receptor beta chains sequenced from a single sample in a study of T-cell reconstitution after alpha-beta-depleted transplantation in children. Unique molecular identifiers featured in how the TCRbeta library was prepared. One entry per CDR3 protein results from TCRdb running MiXCR on the PCR reads. The sample lists almost 250,000 distinct CDR3 sequences; about a quarter were seen once. The sample in question was PBMCs, obtained before TCRalphabeta/CD19-depleted stem cell transplant. These TCRs come from a girl under 10 years old with Fanconi anemia, due to receive a stem cell transplant.

There are many counts of this clonotype. The chain carries TRBV29-1 and TRBJ1-1; the D is unclear. The CDR3 totals 14 residues. From germline, CDR1 is SQVTM and CDR2 ANQGSEA. V shed 4 bases and J shed 3 bases, with 15 bases lying between them. The CDR3 here is CSVASGGWDTEAFF. The CDR3 DNA is TGCAGCGTTGCCTCGGGAGGGTGGGACACTGAAGCTTTCTTT.

The chain couples TRBV20-1 to TRBJ1-1; D unclear. The CDR3 runs 12 residues. CDR1 is DFQATT and CDR2 is SNEGSKA in the germline V gene (reference sequence). V was shortened by 4 bases and J by 1 base, with 7 bases between the two germline ends. The CDR3 bases are TGCAGTGCTACGGGAGGGAACACTGAAGCTTTCTTT. It codes for CSATGGNTEAFF.

The gene calls are TRBV5-1 and TRBJ2-5; tentative D call: TRBD2 (7 bases). In germline, CDR1 is SGHRS, CDR2 YFSETQ. Trimming removed 0 bases at V and 4 bases at J, with 19 bases between. The CDR3 contains 17 residues. The CDR3 DNA is TGCGCCAGCAGCTTGGATCCGAGGGGGGGAGTGGTAGAGACCCAGTACTTC. Translating it yields CASSLDPRGGVVETQYF.

The rearrangement uses TRBV7-2 and TRBJ2-3; no reliable D call. V lost 1 base, J lost 0 bases, and 14 bases lay in between. This CDR3 is 17 amino acids long. Germline V gene data show CDR1 as SGHTA and CDR2 as FQGNSA. CDR3 in amino acids: CASSLGSMPASTDTQYF. Here the CDR3 DNA reads TGTGCCAGCAGCTTAGGGTCGATGCCAGCCAGCACAGATACGCAGTATTTT.

This chain joins TRBV6-4 and TRBJ1-1; D may be TRBD1 (6 bases). The V and J ends lost 6 bases and 7 bases respectively, with 15 bases between them. CDR3 size: 13 residues. Looked up from germline, CDR1 is MRHNA and CDR2 is SNTAGT. The CDR3 loop is CASRDDRQSEAFF. The CDR3 region has the DNA TGTGCCAGCAGGGATGACAGGCAGAGTGAAGCTTTCTTT.

J is TRBJ2-7 and V is TRBV28; D uncertain. Trimming shortened V by 3 bases and J by 7 bases, and 16 bases separated the two germline ends. Germline V gene sequence: CDR1 MDHEN, CDR2 SYDVKM. The CDR3 runs to 14 residues. CDR3 residues: CASSFPNRAWEQYF. As DNA, the CDR3 is TGTGCCAGCAGTTTTCCAAATCGAGCTTGGGAGCAGTACTTC.

This chain connects TRBV10-3 to TRBJ2-7; 7 nucleotides agree with TRBD1. The CDR3 runs 16 residues. The J segment lost 5 bases and the V segment lost 9 bases, leaving 19 bases of the junction unmatched. Per the germline V gene, CDR1 is ENHRY and CDR2 is SYGVKD. CDR3 coding DNA: TGTGCCATAGGGTCCCCCGTATACAGGGGAAAAAACGAGCAGTACTTC. The encoded protein is CAIGSPVYRGKNEQYF.

Only a few counts were recorded for this clonotype. The junction shows a germline mismatch at one end, possibly a read error. The chain is built from TRBV6-2 or TRBV6-3 and TRBJ2-7; 7 bases are a match to TRBD1. CDR1 is MNHEY and CDR2 is SVGEGT in the germline V gene. The CDR3 length is 12 residues. CDR3 sequence: CASSPTRDSEVF. The CDR3 DNA sequence: TGTGCCAGCAGTCCAACCCGGGACAGCGAAGTTTTC.

This chain links TRBV2 with TRBJ2-3; TRBD2 matches 10 bases. The germline CDR1 and CDR2 sequences are SNHLY and FYNNEI. The CDR3 runs 15 residues. With V trimmed by 4 bases and J by 8 bases, 9 bases remained unmatched. The CDR3 DNA is TGTGCCAGCAGTGTTAAGCGGGAGGGCCAGGTTACGCAGTATTTT. It specifies CASSVKREGQVTQYF.